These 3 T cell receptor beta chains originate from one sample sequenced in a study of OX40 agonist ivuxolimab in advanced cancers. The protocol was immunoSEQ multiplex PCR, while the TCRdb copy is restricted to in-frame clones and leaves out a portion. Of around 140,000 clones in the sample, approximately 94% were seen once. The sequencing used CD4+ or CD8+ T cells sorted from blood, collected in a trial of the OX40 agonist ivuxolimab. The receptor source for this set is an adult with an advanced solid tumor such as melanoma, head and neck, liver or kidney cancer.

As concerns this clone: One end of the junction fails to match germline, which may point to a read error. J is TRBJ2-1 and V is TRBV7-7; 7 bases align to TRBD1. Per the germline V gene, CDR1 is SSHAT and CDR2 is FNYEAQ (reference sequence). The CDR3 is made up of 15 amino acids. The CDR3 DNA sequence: TGTGCTAGCAGCTTAGCACAGGGGTTCAACAATGAGCAGTTCTTC. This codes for CASSLAQGFNNEQFF.

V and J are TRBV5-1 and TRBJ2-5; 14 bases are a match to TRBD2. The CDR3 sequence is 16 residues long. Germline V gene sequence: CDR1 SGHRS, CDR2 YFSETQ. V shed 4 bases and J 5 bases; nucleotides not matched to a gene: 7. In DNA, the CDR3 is TGCGCCAGCAGCGTCGGGACTAGCGGGAGCCGGGAGACCCAGTACTTC. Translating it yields CASSVGTSGSRETQYF.

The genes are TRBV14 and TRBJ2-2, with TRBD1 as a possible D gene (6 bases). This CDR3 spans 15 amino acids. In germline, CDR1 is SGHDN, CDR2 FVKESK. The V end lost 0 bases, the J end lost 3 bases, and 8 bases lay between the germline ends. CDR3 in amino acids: CASSQDGQHTGELFF. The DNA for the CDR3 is TGTGCCAGCAGCCAAGATGGACAGCACACCGGGGAGCTGTTTTTT.